This TCR beta chain was captured by sequencing in a study of T cells after yellow fever vaccination. Across the whole study: SMART-Seq v4 Ultra Low Input served to prepare low-cell-number fractions. General observations from the study: Faster peaking, at day 5 versus 15, marked a secondary response that was weaker. Most clones from primary vaccination were detected again post-booster (roughly 96% CD4, about 88% CD8). Abundant clonotypes from the bulk population could have been carried over as contaminants into FACS-sorted repertoires.

This CDR3 has 15 residues. Trimming took off 1 base at V and 3 bases at J, with 13 bases between the two ends. Looked up from germline, CDR1 is SGHTA and CDR2 is FQGNSA. One entry per CDR3 protein results from TCRdb running MiXCR on the 5' RACE reads. The sample holds around 590,000 distinct CDR3 sequences, approximately 13% seen once. Remarks on this clonotype: As yet, its antigen is unknown.

The TCR was taken from a man aged 30-40 years who received the YFV17D yellow fever vaccine. Specimen: PBMCs, collected on the day of the yellow fever booster vaccination. This chain uses TRBV7-2 with TRBJ2-7, with D tentatively TRBD1 or TRBD2 (7 bases each). The CDR3 coding sequence is TGTGCCAGCAGCTTAGGGGGGGGACAGAACTACGAGCAGTACTTC. This translates into CASSLGGGQNYEQYF.